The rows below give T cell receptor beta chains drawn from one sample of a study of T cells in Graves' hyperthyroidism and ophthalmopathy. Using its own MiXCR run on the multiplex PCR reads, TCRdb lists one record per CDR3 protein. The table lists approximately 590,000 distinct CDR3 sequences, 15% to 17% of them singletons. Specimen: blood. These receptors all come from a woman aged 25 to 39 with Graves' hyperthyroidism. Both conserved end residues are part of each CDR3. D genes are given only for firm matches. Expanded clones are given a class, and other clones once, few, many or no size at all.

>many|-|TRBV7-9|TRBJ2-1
CASSLKNSITYNEQFF
TGTGCCAGCAGCTTAAAAAATTCTATCACCTACAATGAGCAGTTCTTC
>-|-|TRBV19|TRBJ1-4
CASNPGTKNEKLFF
TGTGCCAGTAATCCGGGGACCAAGAATGAAAAACTGTTTTTT
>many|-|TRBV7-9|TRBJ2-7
CASSLGTPVRDEQYF
TGTGCCAGCAGCTTAGGAACGCCCGTCCGCGACGAGCAGTACTTC
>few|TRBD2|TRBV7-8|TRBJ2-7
CASSLKREEYYEQYF
TGTGCCAGCAGCTTAAAGCGGGAGGAGTACTACGAGCAGTACTTC
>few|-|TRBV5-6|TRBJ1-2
CASSTPGANYGYTF
TGTGCCAGCAGTACCCCAGGAGCTAACTATGGCTACACCTTC
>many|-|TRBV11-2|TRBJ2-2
CASERGGSTGELFF
TGTGCCAGCGAGAGAGGCGGTAGCACCGGGGAGCTGTTTTTT
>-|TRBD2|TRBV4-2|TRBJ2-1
CASSPGTISPNEQFF
TGTGCCAGCAGCCCCGGGACTATTTCCCCCAATGAGCAGTTCTTC
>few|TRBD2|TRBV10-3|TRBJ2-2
CAIGTSGTGELFF
TGTGCCATCGGGACTAGCGGCACCGGGGAGCTGTTTTTT
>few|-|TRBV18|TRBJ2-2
CASSKRGTSNTGELFF
TGTGCCAGCTCAAAGCGCGGGACATCGAACACCGGGGAGCTGTTTTTT
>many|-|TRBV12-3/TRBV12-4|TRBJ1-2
CASSTRRVRGYTF
TGTGCCAGCAGTACTCGGAGGGTCCGTGGCTACACCTTC
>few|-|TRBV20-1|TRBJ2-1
CSARGAVPYNEQFF
TGCAGTGCTAGGGGTGCAGTCCCTTACAATGAGCAGTTCTTC
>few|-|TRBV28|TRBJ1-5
CASSLRGVNQPQHF
TGTGCCAGCAGTCTCCGTGGAGTCAATCAGCCCCAGCATTTT
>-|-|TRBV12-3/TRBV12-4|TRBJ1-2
CASSYSSTGKGYYGYTF
TGTGCCAGCAGTTACTCGAGTACTGGGAAGGGGTACTATGGCTACACCTTC
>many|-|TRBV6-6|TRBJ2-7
CASSYRQGTSYEQYF
TGTGCCAGCAGTTACCGGCAGGGTACCTCCTACGAGCAGTACTTC
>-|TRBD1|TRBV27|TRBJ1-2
CASRTPGQMYGYTF
TGTGCCAGCAGAACCCCGGGACAGATGTATGGCTACACCTTC
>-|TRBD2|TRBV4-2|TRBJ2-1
CASSQGAGLAELYNEQFF
TGTGCCAGCAGCCAAGGCGCGGGACTAGCGGAGCTCTACAATGAGCAGTTCTTC
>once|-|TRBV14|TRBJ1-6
CASSQESASSYNSPLHF
TGTGCCAGCAGCCAAGAGTCAGCAAGCTCCTATAATTCACCCCTCCACTTT
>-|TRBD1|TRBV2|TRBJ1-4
CASSRDSNEKLFF
TGTGCCAGCAGTCGGGACAGTAATGAAAAACTGTTTTTT
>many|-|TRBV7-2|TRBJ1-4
CASTGGVTNEKLFF
TGTGCCAGCACCGGGGGAGTGACTAATGAAAAACTGTTTTTT
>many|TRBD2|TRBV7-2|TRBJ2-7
CASSSTSGYPYEQYF
TGTGCCAGCAGCTCGACTAGCGGCTACCCCTACGAGCAGTACTTC
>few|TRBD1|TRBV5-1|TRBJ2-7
CASRRSRDRVLDEQYF
TGCGCCAGCAGACGGTCCCGGGACAGGGTTTTGGATGAGCAGTACTTC
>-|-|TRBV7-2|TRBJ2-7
CASSLLGQKNYEQYF
TGTGCCAGCAGCTTACTCGGACAGAAAAACTACGAGCAGTACTTC
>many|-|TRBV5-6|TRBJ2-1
CASSLSVEQFF
TGTGCCAGCAGCTTGTCCGTTGAGCAGTTCTTC
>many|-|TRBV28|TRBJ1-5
CASSPRLGQYQPQHF
TGTGCCAGCAGTCCCCGTTTGGGGCAGTATCAGCCCCAGCATTTT
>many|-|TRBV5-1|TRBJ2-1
CASRFRDTYNEQFF
TGCGCCAGCCGGTTCAGGGACACTTACAATGAGCAGTTCTTC
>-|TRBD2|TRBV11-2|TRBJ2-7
CASSLGTSGRPYEQYF
TGTGCCAGCAGCTTAGGGACTAGCGGGCGACCCTACGAGCAGTACTTC
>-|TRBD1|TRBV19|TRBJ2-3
CASSRQGAGLTDTQYF
TGTGCCAGTAGTAGGCAGGGGGCTGGTCTGACAGATACGCAGTATTTT
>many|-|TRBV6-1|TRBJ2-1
CASSEPGVGNEQFF
TGTGCCAGCAGTGAACCGGGAGTGGGTAATGAGCAGTTCTTC
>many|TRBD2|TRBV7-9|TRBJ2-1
CASSLPTSGSSYNEQFF
TGTGCCAGCAGCCTACCGACTAGCGGTAGCTCCTACAATGAGCAGTTCTTC
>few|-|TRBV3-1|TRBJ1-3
CASSPSFGGDSGNTIYF
TGTGCCAGCAGCCCATCCTTCGGGGGAGACTCTGGAAACACCATATATTTT
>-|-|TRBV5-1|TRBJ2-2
CASSLDVPGWNTGELFF
TGCGCCAGCAGCTTAGATGTACCGGGTTGGAACACCGGGGAGCTGTTTTTT
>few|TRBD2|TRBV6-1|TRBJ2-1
CASTPAGGGLSGEQFF
TGTGCCAGCACCCCCGCCGGCGGGGGTCTATCGGGTGAGCAGTTCTTC
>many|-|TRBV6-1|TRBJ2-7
CASIGGPPSYEQYF
TGTGCCAGCATTGGAGGACCTCCCTCCTACGAGCAGTACTTC
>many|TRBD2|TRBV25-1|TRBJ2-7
CASSEGKGGRGEQYF
TGTGCCAGCAGTGAGGGAAAGGGCGGGAGAGGCGAGCAGTACTTC
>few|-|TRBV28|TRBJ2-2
CASRLNTPGNTGELFF
TGTGCCAGCAGATTAAACACCCCCGGCAACACCGGGGAGCTGTTTTTT